This TCR beta chain appears in the sequencing data of a study of blood T cell repertoires in COVID-19. Using immunoSEQ multiplex PCR, the repertoire was profiled, and TCRdb retains in-frame clones only, with some absent. The table has approximately 180,000 clones, 70% to 80% seen once. This clone was found a few times. Other DNA sequences in the sample encode the same CDR3. The study assigned cohorts using participant-reported clinical history. The CDR3 extends over 14 amino acids. The V end lost 1 base, the J end lost 1 base, and 5 bases lay between the germline ends. Germline V gene data show CDR1 as SGHKS and CDR2 as YYEKEE (reference sequence).

The chain has TRBV5-5 and TRBJ2-2, with a weak D call TRBD1 (5 bases). The receptor's source is a woman aged 50 to 65 who had recovered from COVID-19. Sequencing input: PBMCs or T cells enriched from blood (not recorded which). The CDR3 DNA reads TGTGCCAGCAGCTTGACAGGGAACACCGGGGAGCTGTTTTTT. This codes for CASSLTGNTGELFF. Combining the CDR3 with reference TRBV5-5 and TRBJ2-2 gives the whole variable domain DAGVTQSPTHLIKTRGQQVTLRCSPISGHKSVSWYQQVLGQGPQFIFQYYEKEERGRGNFPDRFSARQFPNYSSELNVNALLLGDSALYLCASSLTGNTGELFFGEGSRLTVL.